The 2 T cell receptor beta chains below all came from one sample that was sequenced in a study of blood T cell repertoires in COVID-19. Clones were sequenced by immunoSEQ multiplex PCR, and TCRdb holds only the in-frame ones, with some missing. This repertoire shows fewer than 250,000 clones, 87% found once; its top ten account for 7% to 8.5%. Sequences were obtained from PBMCs or T cells enriched from blood (not recorded which). Every receptor here comes from a man aged 30 to 39 in a cohort exposed to, infected with or recovered from COVID-19 (not recorded which).

The CDR3 region is CASSTRNSGSIDEQYF. DNA for the CDR3: TGTGCCAGCAGCACCCGGAATAGCGGGAGTATCGACGAGCAGTACTTC. The chain has TRBV13 and TRBJ2-7; TRBD2 matches 9 bases. The CDR3 covers 16 residues. Germline loops: CDR1 PRHDT, CDR2 FYEKMQ (reference sequence). V shed 5 bases, J shed 5 bases, and the junction held 13 bases outside the gene matches.

The gene calls are TRBV4-1 and TRBJ2-2; D is ambiguous. The ends were cut back, 0 bases at V and 1 base at J, with 3 bases in the middle. The CDR3 extends over 14 amino acids. CDR1 and CDR2 (germline): MGHRA, YSYEKL. In DNA form, the CDR3 reads TGCGCCAGCAGCCAAGATCTGAACACCGGGGAGCTGTTTTTT. It yields the protein CASSQDLNTGELFF.